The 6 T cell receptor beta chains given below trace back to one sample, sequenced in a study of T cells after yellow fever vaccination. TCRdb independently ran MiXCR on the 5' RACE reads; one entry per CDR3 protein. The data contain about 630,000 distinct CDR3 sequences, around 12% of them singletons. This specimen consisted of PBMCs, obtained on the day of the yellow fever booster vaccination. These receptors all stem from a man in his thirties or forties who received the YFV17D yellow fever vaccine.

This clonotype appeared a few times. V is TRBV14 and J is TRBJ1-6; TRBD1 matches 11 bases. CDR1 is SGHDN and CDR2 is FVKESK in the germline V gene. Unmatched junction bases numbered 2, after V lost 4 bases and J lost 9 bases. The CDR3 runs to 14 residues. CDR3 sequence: CASSRTGGPSPLHF. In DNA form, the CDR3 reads TGTGCCAGCAGCCGGACAGGGGGCCCTTCACCCCTCCACTTT.

The CDR3 DNA reads TGTGCCAGCAGCCAAGGTTGGTACTACGAGCAGTACTTC. This codes for CASSQGWYYEQYF. The chain employs TRBV14 and TRBJ2-7; no firm D call. V was clipped by 1 base and J by 3 bases, with 7 bases between them. This CDR3 is built from 13 residues. From germline, CDR1 is SGHDN and CDR2 FVKESK.

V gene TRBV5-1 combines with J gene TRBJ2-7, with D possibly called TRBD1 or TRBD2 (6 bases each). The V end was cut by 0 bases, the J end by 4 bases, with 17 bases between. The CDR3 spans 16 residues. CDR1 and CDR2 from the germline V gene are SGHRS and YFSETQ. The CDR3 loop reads CASSLATGASRYEQYF. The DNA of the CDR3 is TGCGCCAGCAGCTTGGCTACGGGGGCGTCGCGATACGAGCAGTACTTC.

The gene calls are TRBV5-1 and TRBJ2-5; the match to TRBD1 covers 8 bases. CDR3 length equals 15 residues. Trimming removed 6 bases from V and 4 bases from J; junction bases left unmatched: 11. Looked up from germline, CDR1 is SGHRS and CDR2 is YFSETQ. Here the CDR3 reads CASTSYRQGSETQYF. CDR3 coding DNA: TGCGCCAGCACTTCTTACCGACAGGGGTCAGAGACCCAGTACTTC.

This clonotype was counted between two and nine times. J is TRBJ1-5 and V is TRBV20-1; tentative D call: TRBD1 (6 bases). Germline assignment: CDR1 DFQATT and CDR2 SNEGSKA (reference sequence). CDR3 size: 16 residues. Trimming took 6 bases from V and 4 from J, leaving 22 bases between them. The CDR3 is CSARSRAGAWNQPQHF. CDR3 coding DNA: TGCAGTGCCCGATCCCGGGCGGGGGCTTGGAATCAGCCCCAGCATTTT.

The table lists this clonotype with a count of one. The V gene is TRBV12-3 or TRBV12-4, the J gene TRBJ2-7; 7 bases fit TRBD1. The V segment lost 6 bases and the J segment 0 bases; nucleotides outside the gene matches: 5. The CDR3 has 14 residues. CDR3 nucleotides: TGTGCCAGCAGCGCCCAGGGGGTCTCCTACGAGCAGTACTTC. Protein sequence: CASSAQGVSYEQYF.